This T cell receptor (beta chain) was observed in a study of cytomegalovirus exposure and HLA in healthy donors. The method was immunoSEQ multiplex PCR; TCRdb's version includes in-frame clones alone and lacks a portion of them. The sample consists of tens of thousands of clones, approximately 96% of them appearing once. Turning to this clone: Its antigen is undetermined.

Study-wide points: In vitro testing confirmed a few CMV-associated chains as specific for CMV antigens. With high specificity and sensitivity, the classifier reportedly diagnosed cytomegalovirus status. Cytomegalovirus-associated status was assigned to about 170 TCR beta chains.

Per the germline V gene, CDR1 is SGDLS and CDR2 is YYNGEE. V was shortened by 4 bases and J by 4 bases, with 15 bases between the two germline ends. The CDR3 runs 14 residues. From the roughly 120-subject validation cohort, which was separate from the approximately 670-subject first cohort, the donors were drawn. The clonotype was recovered from a woman aged 18-29 years in good health and CMV-seronegative. Input material: PBMCs. The chain uses TRBV9 and TRBJ2-7, with D maybe TRBD1 (5 bases). The CDR3 DNA reads as TGTGCCAGCAGCCGGACACTGGGCCTATACGAGCAGTACTTC. Its protein product is CASSRTLGLYEQYF.